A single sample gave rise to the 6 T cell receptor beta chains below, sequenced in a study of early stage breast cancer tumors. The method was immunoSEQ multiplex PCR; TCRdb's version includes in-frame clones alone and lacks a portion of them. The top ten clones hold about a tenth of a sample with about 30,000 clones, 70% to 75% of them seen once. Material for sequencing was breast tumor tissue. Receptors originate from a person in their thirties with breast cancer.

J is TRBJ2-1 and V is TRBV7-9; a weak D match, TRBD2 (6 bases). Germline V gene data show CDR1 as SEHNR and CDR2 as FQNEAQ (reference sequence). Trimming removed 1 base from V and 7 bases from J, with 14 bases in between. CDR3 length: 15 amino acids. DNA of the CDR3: TGTGCCAGCAGCTTAGGCGGGATGGGCCAAAATGAGCAGTTCTTC. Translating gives CASSLGGMGQNEQFF.

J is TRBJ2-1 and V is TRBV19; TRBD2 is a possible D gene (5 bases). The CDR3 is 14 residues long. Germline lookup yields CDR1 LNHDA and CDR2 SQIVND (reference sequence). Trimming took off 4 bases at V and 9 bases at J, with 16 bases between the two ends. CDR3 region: CASSRSEGISEQFF. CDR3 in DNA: TGTGCCAGTAGTAGGTCTGAGGGTATTAGTGAGCAGTTCTTC.

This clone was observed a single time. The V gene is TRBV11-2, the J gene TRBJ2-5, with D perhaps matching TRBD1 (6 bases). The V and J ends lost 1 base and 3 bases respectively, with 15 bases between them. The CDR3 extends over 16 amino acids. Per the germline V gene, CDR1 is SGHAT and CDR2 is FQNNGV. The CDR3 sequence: CASSLGPGDGEETQYF. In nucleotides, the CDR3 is TGTGCCAGCAGCTTAGGGCCAGGGGACGGGGAAGAGACCCAGTACTTC.

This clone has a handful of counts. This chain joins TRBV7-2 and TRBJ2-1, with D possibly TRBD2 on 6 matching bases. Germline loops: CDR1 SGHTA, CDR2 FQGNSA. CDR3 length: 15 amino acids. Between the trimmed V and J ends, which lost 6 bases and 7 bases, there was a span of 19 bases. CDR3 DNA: TGTGCCAGCAGACCCTCGGGAGCAGTGGGGAATGAGCAGTTCTTC. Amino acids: CASRPSGAVGNEQFF.

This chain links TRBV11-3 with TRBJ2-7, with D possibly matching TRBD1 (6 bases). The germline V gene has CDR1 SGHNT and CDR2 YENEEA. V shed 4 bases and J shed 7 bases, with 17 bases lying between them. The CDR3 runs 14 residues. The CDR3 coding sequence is TGTGCCAGCAGCTCCGCAACAGGGACGGGGGAGCAGTACTTC. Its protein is CASSSATGTGEQYF.

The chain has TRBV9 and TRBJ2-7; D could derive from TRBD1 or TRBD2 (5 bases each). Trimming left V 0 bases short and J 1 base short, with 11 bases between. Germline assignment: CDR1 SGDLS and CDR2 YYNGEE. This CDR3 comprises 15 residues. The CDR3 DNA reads TGTGCCAGCAGCGTAGAGGGACGTCCTTCCTACGAGCAGTACTTC. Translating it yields CASSVEGRPSYEQYF. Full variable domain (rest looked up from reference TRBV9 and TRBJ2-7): DSGVTQTPKHLITATGQRVTLRCSPRSGDLSVYWYQQSLDQGLQFLIQYYNGEERAKGNILERFSAQQFPDLHSELNLSSLELGDSALYFCASSVEGRPSYEQYFGPGTRLTVT.